The 30 T cell receptor beta chains below come from one sample, sequenced in a study of shared clonotypes between healthy human individuals. Profiling relied on immunoSEQ multiplex PCR, and the TCRdb table lists in-frame clones only, not all of them. The sample holds hundreds of thousands of clones, roughly 95% seen once. The naive CD8 population came from CD45RO-negative cells selected for CCR7, without terminally differentiated effector memory CD45RA+ cells. The sample comprised naive CD8+ T cells sorted from blood. The receptor source for this set is a woman younger than 45 in good health.

This chain uses TRBV4-1 with TRBJ2-7; 9 positions agree with TRBD1. Germline CDR1 MGHRA, CDR2 YSYEKL. The CDR3 loop spans 15 amino acids. J lost 3 bases, V lost 5 bases, and 8 bases had no gene match. The CDR3 DNA is TGCGCCAGCAGCGAAACAGGGGGCGTAAACTACGAGCAGTACTTC. It encodes CASSETGGVNYEQYF.

V gene TRBV5-1 combines with J gene TRBJ2-7; 8 nucleotides match TRBD2. CDR1 is SGHRS, CDR2 YFSETQ, per germline. There are 16 residues in the CDR3. The V and J ends lost 4 bases and 0 bases, in that order; junction bases with no gene match: 9. This CDR3 reads CASSHRTSLSSYEQYF. CDR3 nucleotide sequence: TGCGCCAGCAGCCATCGGACTAGCCTTAGCTCCTACGAGCAGTACTTC.

About this clone: Other DNA variants within this sample encode the same CDR3. The chain recombines TRBV19 with TRBJ2-7; no reliable D call. Germline-derived CDR1 and CDR2 are LNHDA and SQIVND (reference sequence). The ends were cut back, 3 bases at V and 1 base at J, with 7 bases in the middle. The CDR3 sequence is 13 residues long. The CDR3 spells CASSIAASYEQYF. Here the CDR3 DNA reads TGTGCCAGTAGTATTGCAGCGTCCTACGAGCAGTACTTC.

This clone was seen only once. The rearrangement joins TRBV30 to TRBJ2-5; 11 bases align to TRBD2. Judging by the DNA end, TRBJ2-7 fits better; the J call may be wrong. This CDR3 has 14 residues. Germline V gene data show CDR1 as GTSNPN and CDR2 as SVGIG (reference sequence). The CDR3 sequence: CAWRKLAGAGEQYF. CDR3 nucleotides: TGTGCCTGGAGGAAACTAGCGGGAGCGGGCGAGCAGTACTTC.

This chain joins TRBV28 and TRBJ2-7, with 9 positions matching TRBD2. CDR3 length: 18 amino acids. CDR1 is MDHEN and CDR2 is SYDVKM in the germline V gene. With V trimmed by 3 bases and J by 4 bases, 16 bases remained unmatched. CDR3 bases: TGTGCCAGCAGTTTTTTTCAATTACGGCGGGAGGGTGTTTACGAGCAGTACTTC. Encoded protein: CASSFFQLRREGVYEQYF.

This chain joins TRBV29-1 and TRBJ2-3; a possible D gene is TRBD2 (6 bases). Trimming removed 3 bases at V and 2 bases at J, with 18 bases between. This CDR3 has 16 amino acids. Germline values: CDR1 SQVTM, CDR2 ANQGSEA. CDR3 in amino acids: CSVEGVGTGLTDTQYF. The CDR3 DNA sequence: TGCAGCGTTGAGGGAGTAGGGACTGGCCTCACAGATACGCAGTATTTT.

This chain uses TRBV7-9 with TRBJ1-5; TRBD1 aligns across 7 bases. Germline-derived CDR1 and CDR2 are SEHNR and FQNEAQ (reference sequence). CDR3 size: 15 residues. The V segment lost 5 bases and the J segment 0 bases; nucleotides outside the gene matches: 4. In nucleotides, the CDR3 is TGTGCCAGCAGCCAGGGGGTCGGTAGCAATCAGCCCCAGCATTTT. As protein: CASSQGVGSNQPQHF.

The chain is built from TRBV27 and TRBJ2-2; 9 bases map to TRBD2. The CDR3 consists of 16 residues. The junction had 8 bases not matched to a gene; V was cut back by 6 bases and J by 3 bases. The germline gives CDR1 MNHEY, CDR2 SMNVEV (reference sequence). The CDR3 DNA reads as TGTGCCAGCAGAACCGGACTAGCGATTTACACCGGGGAGCTGTTTTTT. Its translation is CASRTGLAIYTGELFF.

V and J are TRBV7-9 and TRBJ2-5; D gene unclear. Trimming took 1 base from V and 2 from J, leaving 8 bases between them. The CDR3 contains 14 residues. Germline V gene data show CDR1 as SEHNR and CDR2 as FQNEAQ (reference sequence). CDR3 DNA: TGTGCCAGCAGCTTAGATCTGCGGCAAGAGACCCAGTACTTC. It yields the protein CASSLDLRQETQYF.

The chain joins TRBV7-9 to TRBJ1-1; a weak D match, TRBD1 (5 bases). Germline assignment: CDR1 SEHNR and CDR2 FQNEAQ (reference sequence). Trimming cost V 6 bases and J 2 bases, with 10 bases left between them. The CDR3 loop spans 13 amino acids. The DNA for the CDR3 is TGTGCCAGCAGACAGACAGACAACACTGAAGCTTTCTTT. It translates to CASRQTDNTEAFF.

With respect to this clone: Different DNA sequences within this sample yield the same CDR3. This chain links TRBV9 with TRBJ2-1, with 10 bases aligning to TRBD2. The CDR3 totals 16 residues. Germline CDR1 reads SGDLS; CDR2 reads YYNGEE. After removal of 3 bases from V and 0 bases from J, the junction contained 3 bases not matched to a gene. CDR3 loop: CASSGLAGSSYNEQFF. CDR3 nucleotides: TGTGCCAGCAGCGGACTAGCGGGCAGCTCCTACAATGAGCAGTTCTTC. The variable domain in full, with the rest retrieved from reference TRBV9 and TRBJ2-1, is DSGVTQTPKHLITATGQRVTLRCSPRSGDLSVYWYQQSLDQGLQFLIQYYNGEERAKGNILERFSAQQFPDLHSELNLSSLELGDSALYFCASSGLAGSSYNEQFFGPGTRLTVL.

The chain combines TRBV11-2 with TRBJ1-4; D call uncertain. The V gene's germline CDR1 is SGHAT and CDR2 FQNNGV. CDR3 length equals 16 residues. V was trimmed by 1 base and J by 0 bases, leaving 9 bases between them. CDR3 amino acids: CASSLALEATNEKLFF. The CDR3 DNA sequence: TGTGCCAGCAGCTTAGCGCTTGAAGCAACTAATGAAAAACTGTTTTTT.

The chain carries TRBV7-9 and TRBJ2-7; possibly TRBD1 for D (5 bases). The CDR3 extends over 14 amino acids. V was clipped by 5 bases and J by 3 bases, with 14 bases between them. Germline V gene lookup returns CDR1 SEHNR and CDR2 FQNEAQ (reference sequence). CDR3 in amino acids: CASSPNLGVYEQYF. In nucleotides, the CDR3 is TGTGCCAGCAGCCCTAACTTAGGGGTCTACGAGCAGTACTTC.

This clone was seen only once. The chain couples TRBV7-6 to TRBJ2-5; D possibly corresponds to TRBD2 (6 bases). Germline CDR1 is SGHVS and CDR2 is FNYEAQ. Deletions cut 5 bases from V and 10 bases from J, with 14 bases between. The CDR3 is 12 amino acids. Here the CDR3 DNA reads TGTGCCAGCAGCCCGGGACTCCTGGACCAGTACTTC. Its translation: CASSPGLLDQYF.

The chain recombines TRBV27 with TRBJ2-2; D is possibly TRBD2 (5 bases). The germline V and J ends were trimmed by 3 bases and 0 bases, with 11 bases remaining between them. Germline CDR1 is MNHEY and CDR2 is SMNVEV (reference sequence). The length of the CDR3 is 16 residues. CDR3 nucleotide sequence: TGTGCCAGCAGTTTTAGCGTGTTCGCGAACACCGGGGAGCTGTTTTTT. This sequence encodes CASSFSVFANTGELFF.

The chain has TRBV27 and TRBJ2-1; TRBD2 agrees at 12 bases. The V gene's germline CDR1 is MNHEY and CDR2 SMNVEV (reference sequence). This CDR3 spans 16 amino acids. Trimming cost V 3 bases and J 4 bases; bases outside gene matches: 4. CDR3 region: CASSFSTSGSYNEQFF. The CDR3 nucleotides read TGTGCCAGCAGTTTCTCGACTAGCGGGAGTTACAATGAGCAGTTCTTC.

The J gene is TRBJ2-7, the V gene TRBV7-9, with a possible D match to TRBD1 (7 bases). Germline CDR1 and CDR2: SEHNR and FQNEAQ (reference sequence). The CDR3 sequence is 15 residues long. The ends were cut back, 1 base at V and 3 bases at J, with 13 bases in the middle. CDR3 sequence (DNA): TGTGCCAGCAGCTTAGAGCAGGGGGGAATCTACGAGCAGTACTTC. This translates into CASSLEQGGIYEQYF.

On this clone: The sample has other DNA sequences that encode this CDR3 too. The chain combines TRBV7-9 with TRBJ1-5; D might be TRBD1 (5 bases). The length of the CDR3 is 12 residues. Trimming took off 5 bases at V and 6 bases at J, with 8 bases between the two ends. Germline CDR1 reads SEHNR; CDR2 reads FQNEAQ (reference sequence). The CDR3 sequence: CASSLGGQPQHF. The CDR3 DNA reads as TGTGCCAGCAGCCTCGGGGGTCAGCCCCAGCATTTT.

The chain couples TRBV30 to TRBJ1-2, with 8 nucleotides matching TRBD1. CDR3 size: 16 residues. CDR1 and CDR2 (germline): GTSNPN, SVGIG (reference sequence). V was pared by 0 bases and J by 2 bases, with 8 bases of the junction left unmatched. CDR3 sequence (DNA): TGTGCCTGGAGTGTGATACCGGCAGGGGGCAACTATGGCTACACCTTC. Protein: CAWSVIPAGGNYGYTF.

V and J are TRBV7-8 and TRBJ1-1; no clear D. This CDR3 has 13 residues. Germline values: CDR1 SGHVS, CDR2 FQNEAQ. The germline V and J ends were trimmed by 10 bases and 0 bases, with 12 bases remaining between them. The CDR3 DNA reads as TGTGCCACCCAATCCCCCTTGAACACTGAAGCTTTCTTT. It encodes CATQSPLNTEAFF.

The chain carries TRBV19 and TRBJ1-1, with D uncertain. The CDR3 covers 13 residues. V was cut by 3 bases and J by 3 bases, with 8 bases left in between. The germline V gene encodes CDR1 LNHDA and CDR2 SQIVND (reference sequence). The CDR3 sequence is CASSISRDTEAFF. For the CDR3, the DNA is TGTGCCAGTAGTATCAGTAGAGACACTGAAGCTTTCTTT.

The genes are TRBV6-1 and TRBJ2-7; unclear D gene. The V gene lost 4 bases and the J gene lost 2 bases, with 21 bases spanning the gap. The CDR3 is 17 residues long. Germline CDR1 and CDR2: MNHNS and SASEGT. The CDR3 region is CASSGGSVGGGAYEQYF. CDR3 nucleotides: TGTGCCAGCAGTGGTGGGTCGGTGGGTGGTGGGGCCTACGAGCAGTACTTC.

The chain joins TRBV11-2 to TRBJ2-7; 9 nucleotides agree with TRBD2. Germline CDR1 and CDR2: SGHAT and FQNNGV. The CDR3 runs 16 residues. J was trimmed by 2 bases and V by 4 bases; bases with no gene match: 9. CDR3 coding DNA: TGTGCCAGCAGCTCCCCGGGGGGCGGGAGGGCCTACGAGCAGTACTTC. As protein: CASSSPGGGRAYEQYF.

This clone has only one observation. This chain joins TRBV28 and TRBJ2-7; D may correspond to TRBD1 or TRBD2 (5 bases each). CDR1 is MDHEN, CDR2 SYDVKM, per germline. V lost 2 bases to trimming and J lost 2 bases, with 22 bases between them. The length of the CDR3 is 18 residues. The CDR3 loop reads CASSLDSREPSFTYEQYF. The CDR3 DNA is TGTGCCAGCAGTTTAGATAGCAGGGAGCCCTCCTTTACCTACGAGCAGTACTTC.

The chain uses TRBV7-8 and TRBJ2-7, with 8 nucleotides matching TRBD2. CDR3 size: 16 residues. V lost 0 bases to trimming and J lost 4 bases; unmatched junction nucleotides: 8. CDR1 and CDR2 from the germline V gene are SGHVS and FQNEAQ. The chain's CDR3 is CASSLALERESYEQYF. CDR3 coding DNA: TGTGCCAGCAGCTTAGCTTTGGAGCGGGAGAGTTACGAGCAGTACTTC.

The V and J genes are TRBV5-1 and TRBJ2-1, with D uncertain. The CDR3 is made up of 13 amino acids. Per the germline V gene, CDR1 is SGHRS and CDR2 is YFSETQ. The V and J ends lost 2 bases and 10 bases respectively, with 13 bases between them. CDR3 residues: CASSLGDPGEQFF. In DNA form, the CDR3 reads TGCGCCAGCAGCTTAGGTGACCCTGGGGAGCAGTTCTTC.

This sequence joins TRBV20-1 and TRBJ1-5; D is unclear. Germline assignment: CDR1 DFQATT and CDR2 SNEGSKA (reference sequence). The CDR3 is 11 residues long. V lost 4 bases, J lost 7 bases, and 8 bases lay in between. The CDR3 bases are TGCAGTGCTATGGACGGCCAGCCCCAGCATTTT. Its protein product is CSAMDGQPQHF.

The gene calls are TRBV5-6 and TRBJ1-2; no reliable D call. Trimming took off 7 bases at V and 7 bases at J, with 17 bases between the two ends. The CDR3 consists of 13 residues. Germline lookup yields CDR1 SGHDT and CDR2 YYEEEE. This CDR3 reads CASSSWEVSGYTF. The CDR3 DNA is TGTGCCAGCTCTTCCTGGGAAGTTAGTGGCTACACCTTC.

The chain combines TRBV27 with TRBJ2-7; D possibly uses TRBD1 or TRBD2 (5 bases each). This CDR3 is built from 15 residues. Trimming left V 0 bases short and J 2 bases short, with 11 bases between. CDR1 and CDR2 (germline): MNHEY, SMNVEV (reference sequence). CDR3 nucleotides: TGTGCCAGCAGTTTATCGGGGCAGGGAGCCTACGAGCAGTACTTC. Amino acid sequence: CASSLSGQGAYEQYF.

This chain connects TRBV5-6 to TRBJ2-5; 7 positions match TRBD1. V shed 8 bases and J 0 bases; nucleotides not matched to a gene: 1. The germline gives CDR1 SGHDT, CDR2 YYEEEE. The CDR3 length is 12 residues. CDR3 DNA: TGTGCCAGTACAGGGGACCAAGAGACCCAGTACTTC. It encodes CASTGDQETQYF. Variable domain in full (rest from reference TRBV5-6 and TRBJ2-5): DAGVTQSPTHLIKTRGQQVTLRCSPKSGHDTVSWYQQALGQGPQFIFQYYEEEERQRGNFPDRFSGHQFPNYSSELNVNALLLGDSALYLCASTGDQETQYFGPGTRLLVL.